The T cell receptor beta chain described here comes from a study of T cell repertoires in cytomegalovirus infection. In the study overall: Public TCR beta signatures were indicative of both CMV infection and a matching HLA type.

Overall study findings and caveats: Public TCR beta family frequency separated CMV-and-HLA carriers, including in an independent cohort. Within the response measured ex vivo, HLA-C-restricted CMV-specific TCR beta clonotypes were dominant.

The V gene end was trimmed by 10 bases and the J gene end by 4 bases; junction bases not matched to a gene: 8. The CDR3 length is 16 residues. CDR1 and CDR2 from the germline V gene are MNHEY and SVGEGT. Each CDR3 protein is one row after TCRdb ran MiXCR on the reads. The sample has around 450,000 distinct CDR3 sequences, around 32% seen once; the top ten hold roughly 15%. As regards this clonotype: The antigen is unknown.

Sequenced input: PBMCs. The V and J genes are TRBV6-2 or TRBV6-3 and TRBJ2-1, with TRBD2 matching 15 bases. The sequence came from a human donor in good health (CMV status not recorded). Some clones in this sample may be carry-over from other donors' samples. The CDR3 sequence: CATGTSGGPLYNEQFF. DNA of the CDR3: TGTGCCACCGGGACTAGCGGGGGGCCTCTATACAATGAGCAGTTCTTC.